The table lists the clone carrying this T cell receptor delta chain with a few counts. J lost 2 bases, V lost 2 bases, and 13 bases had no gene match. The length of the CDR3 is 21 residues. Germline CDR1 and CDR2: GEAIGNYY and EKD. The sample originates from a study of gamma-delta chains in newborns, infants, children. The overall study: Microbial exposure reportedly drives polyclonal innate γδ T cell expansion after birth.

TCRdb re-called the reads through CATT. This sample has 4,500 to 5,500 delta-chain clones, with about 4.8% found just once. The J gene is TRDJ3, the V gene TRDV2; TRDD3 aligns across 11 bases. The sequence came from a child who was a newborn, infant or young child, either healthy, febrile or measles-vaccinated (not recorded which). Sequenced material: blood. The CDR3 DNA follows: TGTGCCTGTGACAGCCCCACTGATGGGGGATACGCGGCCTGGGACACCCGACAGATGTTTTTC. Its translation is CACDSPTDGGYAAWDTRQMFF.